This T cell receptor beta chain emerged from a study of CD8+ T cells in alopecia areata. The overall study: It was oral tofacitinib, at 5 to 10 mg twice daily, that treated patients received.

CDR1 and CDR2 from the germline V gene are SEHNR and FQNEAQ (reference sequence). The ends lost 4 bases at V and 0 bases at J; junction bases unmatched: 10. This CDR3 is 17 amino acids long. RNA extraction was followed by reverse transcription into cDNA, which acted as the sequencing template. Assay: immunoSEQ multiplex PCR; the TCRdb copy retains only in-frame clones and omits some. The table shows about 150,000 clones, with 50% to 65% occurring only once. Sequenced material: CD8+ T cells sorted from blood, taken at week 0. The rearrangement uses TRBV7-9 and TRBJ2-7, with TRBD1 identical over 9 bases. The source is a human donor with alopecia areata. The DNA of the CDR3 is TGTGCCAGCAGCTACGGCGACAGGGGGGATTCCTCCTACGAGCAGTACTTC. It yields the protein CASSYGDRGDSSYEQYF.